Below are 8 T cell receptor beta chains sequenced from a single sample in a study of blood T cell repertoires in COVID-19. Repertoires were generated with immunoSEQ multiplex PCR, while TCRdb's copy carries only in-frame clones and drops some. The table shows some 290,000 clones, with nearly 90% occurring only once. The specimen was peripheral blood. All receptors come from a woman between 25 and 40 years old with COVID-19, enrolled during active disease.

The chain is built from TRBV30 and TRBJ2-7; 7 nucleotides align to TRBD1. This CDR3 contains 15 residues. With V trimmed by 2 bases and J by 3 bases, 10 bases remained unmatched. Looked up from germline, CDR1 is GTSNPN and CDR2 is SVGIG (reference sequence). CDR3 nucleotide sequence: TGTGCCTGGAGTACCCGACAGGGTTACGACTACGAGCAGTACTTC. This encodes CAWSTRQGYDYEQYF.

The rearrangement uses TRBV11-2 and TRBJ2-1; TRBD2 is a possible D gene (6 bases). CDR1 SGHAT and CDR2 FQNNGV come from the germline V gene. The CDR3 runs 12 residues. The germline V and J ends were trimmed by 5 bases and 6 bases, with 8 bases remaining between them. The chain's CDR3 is CASSPGVNEQFF. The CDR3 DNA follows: TGTGCCAGCAGCCCGGGGGTCAATGAGCAGTTCTTC.

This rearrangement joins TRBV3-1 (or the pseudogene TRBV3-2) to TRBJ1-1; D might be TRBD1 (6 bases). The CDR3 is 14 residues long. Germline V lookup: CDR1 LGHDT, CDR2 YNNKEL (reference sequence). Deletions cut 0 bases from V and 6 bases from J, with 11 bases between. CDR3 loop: CASSQDYGTPEAFF. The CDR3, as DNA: TGTGCCAGCAGCCAAGACTACGGGACACCTGAAGCTTTCTTT.

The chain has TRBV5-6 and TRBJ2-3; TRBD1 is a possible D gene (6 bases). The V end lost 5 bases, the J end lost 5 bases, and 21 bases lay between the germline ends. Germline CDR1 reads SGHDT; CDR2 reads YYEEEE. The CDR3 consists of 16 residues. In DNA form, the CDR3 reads TGTGCCAGCAGGGGCGGCAGGGGTCTACAGGTAGATACGCAGTATTTT. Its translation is CASRGGRGLQVDTQYF.

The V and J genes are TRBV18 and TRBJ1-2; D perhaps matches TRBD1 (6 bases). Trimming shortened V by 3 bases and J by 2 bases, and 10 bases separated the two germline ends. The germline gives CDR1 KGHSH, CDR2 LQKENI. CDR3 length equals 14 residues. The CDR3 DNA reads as TGTGCCAGCTCACCGCGGACAGACAACTATGGCTACACCTTC. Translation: CASSPRTDNYGYTF. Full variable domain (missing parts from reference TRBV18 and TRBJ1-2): NAGVMQNPRHLVRRRGQEARLRCSPMKGHSHVYWYRQLPEEGLKFMVYLQKENIIDESGMPKERFSAEFPKEGPSILRIQQVVRGDSAAYFCASSPRTDNYGYTFGSGTRLTVV.

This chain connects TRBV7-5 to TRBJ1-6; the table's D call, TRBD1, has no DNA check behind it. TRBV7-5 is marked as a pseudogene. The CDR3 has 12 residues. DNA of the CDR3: TGTGCACAGGGGACCAATAATTCACCCCTCCACTTT. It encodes CAQGTNNSPLHF.

The CDR3 DNA is TGTGCCAGCAGCCAAGATCTTCGGCTACAGGGAACCGGGGAGCTGTTTTTT. This codes for CASSQDLRLQGTGELFF. This chain uses TRBV4-2 with TRBJ2-2; a weak D match, TRBD1 (6 bases). Germline values: CDR1 LGHNA, CDR2 YNFKEQ. This CDR3 is built from 17 residues. V dropped 0 bases and J dropped 5 bases, with 16 bases sitting between them.

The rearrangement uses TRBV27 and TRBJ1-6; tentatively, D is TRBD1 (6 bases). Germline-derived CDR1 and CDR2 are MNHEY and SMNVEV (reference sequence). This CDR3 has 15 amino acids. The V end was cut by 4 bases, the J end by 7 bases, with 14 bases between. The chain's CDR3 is CASSSGLRGNSPLHF. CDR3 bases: TGTGCCAGCAGTTCCGGACTGAGGGGGAATTCACCCCTCCACTTT.